Here is one TCR beta chain with its context. Authors' processing steps: Reference gene primers were amplified, and this amplification served to estimate nucleated cell counts. Sequencing used immunoSEQ multiplex PCR; TCRdb keeps in-frame clones, though not all of them. That table furnishes V, J and clone size, whereas the DNA furnished D and trimming. The sample consists of around 71,000 clones, about 80% of them appearing once. The record originates from a study of blood T cell repertoires in COVID-19. Study in general: T cells, B-cell-depleted T cells, or PBMCs supplied cDNA or gDNA.

The V end was cut by 2 bases, the J end by 11 bases, with 25 bases between. Germline V lookup: CDR1 SGHDT, CDR2 YYEEEE. The CDR3 contains 16 residues. V usage is TRBV5-6 and J usage is TRBJ1-1, with D perhaps TRBD1 (5 bases). The TCR sequence derives from a man between 65 and 85 years old with acute or convalescent COVID-19. Sequencing was performed on peripheral blood. CDR3 in DNA: TGTGCCAGCAGCTTACTCTCCGCCGGGGGGAGAGTTTTGGCTTTCTTT. Its translation: CASSLLSAGGRVLAFF.